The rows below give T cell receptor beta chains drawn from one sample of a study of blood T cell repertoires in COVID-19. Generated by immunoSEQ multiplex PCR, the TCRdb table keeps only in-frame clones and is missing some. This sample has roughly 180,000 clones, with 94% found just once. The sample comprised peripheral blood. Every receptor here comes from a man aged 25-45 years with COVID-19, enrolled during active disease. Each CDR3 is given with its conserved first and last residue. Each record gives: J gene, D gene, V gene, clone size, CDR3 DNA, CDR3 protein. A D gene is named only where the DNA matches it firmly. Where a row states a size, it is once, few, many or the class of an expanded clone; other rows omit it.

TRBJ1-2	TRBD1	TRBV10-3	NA	TGTGCCATCAGGAAGACAGGACAGGGAGCTAACTATGGCTACACCTTC	CAIRKTGQGANYGYTF
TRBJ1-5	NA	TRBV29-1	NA	TGCAGCGTTGTCCAAAGCGGGAGCCGCGATCAGCCCCAGCATTTT	CSVVQSGSRDQPQHF
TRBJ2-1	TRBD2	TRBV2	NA	TGTGCCACCGGACTAGCGGGGGGCAATGAGCAGTTCTTC	CATGLAGGNEQFF
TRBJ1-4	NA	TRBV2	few	TGTGCCAGCAGGACAGGTCCGAATGAAAAACTGTTTTTT	CASRTGPNEKLFF
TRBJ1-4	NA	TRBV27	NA	TGTGCCAGCAGTGTCGGGAACCAGGGGAATGAAAAACTGTTTTTT	CASSVGNQGNEKLFF
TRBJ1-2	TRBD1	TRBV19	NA	TGTGCCAGTAGTCCTCCGGGACAGGGTACGGGTGGCTACACCTTC	CASSPPGQGTGGYTF
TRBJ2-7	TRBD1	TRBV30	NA	TGTGCCTGGGAACAGGGGGCCGTCGGCGAGCAGTACTTC	CAWEQGAVGEQYF
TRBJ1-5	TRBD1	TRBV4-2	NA	TGTGCCAGCAGTCAAGGGGACAGGGTGGGTCAGCCCCAGCATTTT	CASSQGDRVGQPQHF
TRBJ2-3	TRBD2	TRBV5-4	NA	TGTGCCAGCAGCTTTGAAGGCCTAGCGGGGGGGACAGATACGCAGTATTTT	CASSFEGLAGGTDTQYF
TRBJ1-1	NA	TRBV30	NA	TGTGCCTGGAGTGTACAACGGAGCACTGAAGCTTTCTTT	CAWSVQRSTEAFF
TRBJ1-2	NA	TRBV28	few	TGTGCCAGCAGCTCAGACAGGCCTATTAACTATGGCTACACCTTC	CASSSDRPINYGYTF
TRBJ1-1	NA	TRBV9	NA	TGTGCCAGCAGCCCAACGACGGGAGGGACTGAAGCTTTCTTT	CASSPTTGGTEAFF
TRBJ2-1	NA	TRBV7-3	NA	TGTGCCAGCAGCCTGACCCGACAGGATGAGCAGTTCTTC	CASSLTRQDEQFF
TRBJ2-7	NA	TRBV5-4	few	TGTGCCAGCAGCGGAGGCTACGAGCAGTACTTC	CASSGGYEQYF
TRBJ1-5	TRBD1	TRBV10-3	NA	TGTGCCATCAGTAAAGGGACAGAAGGTCAGCCCCAGCATTTT	CAISKGTEGQPQHF
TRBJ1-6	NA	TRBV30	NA	TGTGCCTGGAGTGTATCGTCTTCGGGGGCCCTCCACTTT	CAWSVSSSGALHF
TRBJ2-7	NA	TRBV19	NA	TGTGCCAGTAGTATAACGTACCAGAACTACGAGCAGTACTTC	CASSITYQNYEQYF
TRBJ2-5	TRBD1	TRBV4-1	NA	TGCGCCAGCAGCCAAGTGCTTATAGGACAGGGATTCCAAGAGACCCAGTACTTC	CASSQVLIGQGFQETQYF
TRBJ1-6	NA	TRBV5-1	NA	TGCGCCAGCAGCCCCCCACCGGACAGAGGGAATTCACCCCTCCACTTT	CASSPPPDRGNSPLHF
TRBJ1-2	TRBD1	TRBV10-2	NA	TGCGCCAGCAGCCCGGGACAGCCTAACTATGGCTACACCTTC	CASSPGQPNYGYTF
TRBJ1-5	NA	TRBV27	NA	TGTGCCAGCAGTCCCAGCCACACTACCCAGCCCCAGCATTTT	CASSPSHTTQPQHF
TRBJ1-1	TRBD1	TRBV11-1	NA	TGTGCCAGCAGCTTATACGGGCAGGGGGCTAAGTCTGAAGCTTTCTTT	CASSLYGQGAKSEAFF
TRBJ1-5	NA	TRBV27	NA	TGTGCCAGCAGATCTCCCGGGGGACAGCCCCAGCATTTT	CASRSPGGQPQHF
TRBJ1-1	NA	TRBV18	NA	TGTGCCAGCTCAGTCAGGGGCGGAATGAACACTGAAGCTTTCTTT	CASSVRGGMNTEAFF
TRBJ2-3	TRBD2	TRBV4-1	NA	TGCGCCAGCAGCGAAGGACTAGCGATCACAGATACGCAGTATTTT	CASSEGLAITDTQYF
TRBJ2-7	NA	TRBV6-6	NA	TGTGCCAGCAGTTACGGGCAGGTGCGTGAGCAGTACTTC	CASSYGQVREQYF
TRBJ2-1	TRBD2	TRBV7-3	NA	TGTGCCAGCAGCTTAGCGGGGGGGCCCTACAATGAGCAGTTCTTC	CASSLAGGPYNEQFF